This section outlines one TCR beta chain sequence together with its context. The antigen is not known. The PCR made use of 60 Vbeta and 13 Jbeta primers. The method was immunoSEQ multiplex PCR; TCRdb's version includes in-frame clones alone and lacks a portion of them. The table has some 93,000 clones, over 65% seen once. These data are taken from a study of cytomegalovirus exposure and HLA in healthy donors. Whole-study results and caveats: CMV serostatus was the sole immune exposure information available. Cytomegalovirus status was reportedly diagnosed by the classifier with high sensitivity and specificity.

Germline assignment: CDR1 MDHEN and CDR2 SYDVKM. The ends were cut back, 7 bases at V and 1 base at J, with 11 bases in the middle. The CDR3 totals 14 residues. The source is a man aged 45-65 years in good health and CMV-seronegative. The sample was PBMCs. The chain links TRBV28 to TRBJ1-5; a weak D match, TRBD1 (5 bases). The CDR3 DNA is TGTGCCAGCAATCAGGGTGGCAGCAATCAGCCCCAGCATTTT. Protein: CASNQGGSNQPQHF.